A selection of T cell receptor beta chains follows, all from one sample in a study of patients and donors after allogeneic stem cell transplantation. Each CDR3 protein gets one entry after TCRdb re-called the RT-PCR reads with MiXCR. This table has roughly 140,000 distinct CDR3 sequences, about 40% appearing once. Sequencing was carried out using blood, either unsorted or a sorted T cell fraction (not recorded which). These receptors all come from a human donor who was either an allogeneic HSCT recipient or a stem cell or donor lymphocyte infusion donor (not recorded which). It is not recorded whose cells these are; they may come from a transplant donor. CDR3s include the opening cysteine and the closing phenylalanine or tryptophan. D genes are given only for firm matches. Rows give clone size only sometimes, using once, few, many, or a class for an expanded clone.

>-|-|TRBV4-3|TRBJ1-3
TGCGCCAGCAGCCAAGGATTCTCTGGAAACACCATATATTTT
CASSQGFSGNTIYF
>TRBD1|-|TRBV4-2|TRBJ1-6
TGTGCCAGCAGCCAAGATCATCGGGACAGGGTTTCACCCCTCCACTTT
CASSQDHRDRVSPLHF
>-|few|TRBV28|TRBJ1-4
TGTGCCAGCTGGGGTACAGCAACTAATGAAAAACTGTTTTTT
CASWGTATNEKLFF
>TRBD1|-|TRBV29-1|TRBJ2-1
TGCAGCGGGAGCCTGGGCAGGGGGATCGATGAGCAGTTCTTC
CSGSLGRGIDEQFF
>TRBD1|-|TRBV24-1|TRBJ1-2
TGTGCCACCAGTGATTTCCCCGGACAGGTCCCCAACTATGGCTACACCTTC
CATSDFPGQVPNYGYTF
>-|few|TRBV12-3/TRBV12-4|TRBJ1-1
TGTGCCAGCAGTCCGTATGTACAGGAGAACACTGAAGCTTTCTTT
CASSPYVQENTEAFF
>-|few|TRBV6-5|TRBJ2-1
TGTGCCAGCACCTTTACAGGAGCCTACGGGGAGCAGTTCTTC
CASTFTGAYGEQFF
>-|-|TRBV4-3|TRBJ1-2
TGCGCCAGCAGCCAGCACAGGGAAAAGTCAGCTGGCTACACCTTC
CASSQHREKSAGYTF
>-|few|TRBV5-1|TRBJ2-1
TGCGCCAGCAGCCTCCATTCCAATGAGCAGTTCTTC
CASSLHSNEQFF
>-|-|TRBV4-3|TRBJ1-4
TGCGCCAGCAGCCGAGGGTGGGGCAGCGGGGAAAAACTGTTTTTT
CASSRGWGSGEKLFF
>-|many|TRBV24-1|TRBJ1-5
TGTGCCACCAGCATAACGGGGGCAGCCCAGCATTTT
CATSITGAAQHF
>-|-|TRBV3-1|TRBJ1-1
TGTGCCAGCTCTACCATGGTGAACACTGAAGCTTTCTTT
CASSTMVNTEAFF
>-|few|TRBV12-3/TRBV12-4|TRBJ1-2
TGTGCCAGCAGTTTAAAGGGGCAGTATGGCTACACCTTC
CASSLKGQYGYTF
>-|few|TRBV20-1|TRBJ2-4
TGCAGTGCTAGCGACGGCCTTCTAGCCAAAAACATTCAGTACTTC
CSASDGLLAKNIQYF
>-|-|TRBV10-3|TRBJ2-1
TGTGCCATCAGCACGGGAATCTCCTACAATGAGCAGTTCTTC
CAISTGISYNEQFF
>-|-|TRBV7-2|TRBJ2-3
TGTGCCAGCAGCCAGACGGGGGCTAGCACAGATACGCAGTATTTT
CASSQTGASTDTQYF
>TRBD1|few|TRBV20-1|TRBJ1-2
TGCAGTGCTAGTTCGGCCAGGGGGACGTTTTATGGCTACACCTTC
CSASSARGTFYGYTF
>TRBD1|-|TRBV12-3/TRBV12-4|TRBJ1-1
TGTGCCAGCAGTTTAGCCTGGACAGGGTACACTGAAGCTTTCTTT
CASSLAWTGYTEAFF
>-|-|TRBV5-1|TRBJ2-3
TGCGCCAGCAGCTTTGAGCCCTTTGGCACAGATACGCAGTATTTT
CASSFEPFGTDTQYF
>TRBD1|few|TRBV4-2|TRBJ1-2
TGTGCCAGCATGAACCCGACAGGGCTCTATGGCTACACCTTC
CASMNPTGLYGYTF
>-|-|TRBV11-2|TRBJ1-2
TGTGCCAGCAGCACCCCGGGCGGAGCTAACTATGGCTACACCTTC
CASSTPGGANYGYTF
>-|few|TRBV7-2|TRBJ2-2
TGTGCCAGCACTCTGTGGCTTGCCGGGGAGCTGTTTTTT
CASTLWLAGELFF
>-|-|TRBV27|TRBJ1-5
TGTGCCAGCAGTTTACGGGGGGCAGGGCAGCCCCAGCATTTT
CASSLRGAGQPQHF
>-|-|TRBV7-3|TRBJ1-5
TGTGCCAGCAGCTCTAGGGGGGTGGGCCAGCCCCAGCATTTT
CASSSRGVGQPQHF
>TRBD1|few|TRBV7-9|TRBJ1-1
TGTGCCAGCAGCTTAGGTGTACCAGGGGGCCTGAACACTGAAGCTTTCTTT
CASSLGVPGGLNTEAFF
>-|-|TRBV20-1|TRBJ2-3
TGCAGTGCTCCCACCTCCAGGGGATGGACAGATACGCAGTATTTT
CSAPTSRGWTDTQYF
>TRBD2|few|TRBV9|TRBJ2-1
TGTGCCAGCAGCATCGGGGGGACTGCCTACAATGAGCAGTTCTTC
CASSIGGTAYNEQFF
>-|-|TRBV6-2/TRBV6-3|TRBJ1-1
TGTGCCAGCAGCGTGTTGGCGGGGAACACTGAAGCTTTCTTT
CASSVLAGNTEAFF
>-|-|TRBV5-5|TRBJ1-2
TGTGCCAGCAGGAAGGGGTTTAACTATGGCTACACCTTC
CASRKGFNYGYTF
>-|few|TRBV6-2/TRBV6-3|TRBJ1-2
TGTGCCAGCAGTTACCCGAACGCGGACTATGGCTACACCTTC
CASSYPNADYGYTF
>-|few|TRBV12-3/TRBV12-4|TRBJ1-6
TGTGCCAGCAGTTTAGGGGACCCAAATTCACCCCTCCACTTT
CASSLGDPNSPLHF
>TRBD1|-|TRBV20-1|TRBJ2-7
TGCAGTGCGGTACCCGGGACAGGGGCCTACGAGCAGTACTTC
CSAVPGTGAYEQYF
>-|few|TRBV5-1|TRBJ1-2
TGCGCCAGCAGCTTGCGTCCCGGTACAGATAACTATGGCTACACCTTC
CASSLRPGTDNYGYTF
>-|-|TRBV14|TRBJ2-3
TGTGCCAGCTACCTTAGGCGGGAACCCACAGATACGCAGTATTTT
CASYLRREPTDTQYF
>-|-|TRBV19|TRBJ1-2
TGTGCCAGTAGCGGGGGACGGGCGGAAGATGGCTACACCTTC
CASSGGRAEDGYTF
>TRBD2|-|TRBV27|TRBJ2-3
TGTGCCAGCGCCGCTAGCGGGGGGACTATTCAAAGCACAGATACGCAGTATTTT
CASAASGGTIQSTDTQYF
>-|many|TRBV3-1|TRBJ1-1
TGTGCCAGCAGCCAAGATTGGGACCGTGAAGCTTTCTTT
CASSQDWDREAFF
>TRBD2|-|TRBV4-3|TRBJ2-1
TGCGCCAGCAGCCAAGTATCTAGCGGGGGGTCGAATGAGCAGTTCTTC
CASSQVSSGGSNEQFF
>-|-|TRBV7-6|TRBJ1-1
TGTGCCAGCAGCTTAGCAGGAGGAAAGAACACTGAAGCTTTCTTT
CASSLAGGKNTEAFF
>-|-|TRBV12-3/TRBV12-4|TRBJ1-2
TGTGCCAGCAGTTTCAAGGAGTCCTATGGCTACACCTTC
CASSFKESYGYTF
>-|-|TRBV27|TRBJ2-1
TGTGCCAGCAGTCCAAGGGGGGGCGTTTACAATGAGCAGTTCTTC
CASSPRGGVYNEQFF
>-|once|TRBV7-2|TRBJ1-1
TGTGCCAGCAGCTTCCCCTGGACAGCCTACAACACTGAAGCTTTCTTT
CASSFPWTAYNTEAFF
>TRBD1|few|TRBV5-1|TRBJ2-7
TGCGCCAGCAGCTTGGTTTCGGGACAGGGAGCCGAGCAGTACTTC
CASSLVSGQGAEQYF
>-|-|TRBV7-9|TRBJ1-1
TGTGCCAGCAGCCCCCTGGACAGCGAGATGAACACTGAAGCTTTCTTT
CASSPLDSEMNTEAFF
>TRBD2|once|TRBV27|TRBJ2-3
TGTGCCAGCAGTTCGGGACTAGCGGGGGGCCCCACAGATACGCAGTATTTT
CASSSGLAGGPTDTQYF
>-|-|TRBV27|TRBJ1-5
TGTGCCAGCAGTTTGATAGGGGCAGTTAGCAATCAGCCCCAGCATTTT
CASSLIGAVSNQPQHF
>-|-|TRBV6-5|TRBJ1-6
TGTGCCAGCAGTTACTCGACGGCGAGCTCCTATAATTCACCCCTCCACTTT
CASSYSTASSYNSPLHF
>-|-|TRBV7-2|TRBJ2-5
TGTGCCAGCAGCTTAGCAAGACGGTTGGGTCAGACCCAGTACTTC
CASSLARRLGQTQYF
>-|-|TRBV6-5|TRBJ1-1
TGTGCCAGCAGTTACGGGCGGAACACTGAAGCTTTCTTT
CASSYGRNTEAFF